This TCR beta chain was captured by sequencing in a study of T cells in Graves' hyperthyroidism and ophthalmopathy. Germline V gene sequence: CDR1 LNHNV, CDR2 YYDKDF (reference sequence). V lost 1 base and J lost 5; bases outside the gene matches: 5. CDR3 size: 15 residues. Using RNA transcripts as the source, TCR beta CDR3 regions were amplified. HTBI primers were the set used in a first-round RT-PCR of the TCR CDR3. TCRdb reprocessed the multiplex PCR reads with MiXCR, giving one entry per CDR3 protein. The data contain 500,000 to 600,000 distinct CDR3 sequences, 46% of them singletons. Sequenced material: peripheral blood or thyroid tissue (not recorded which). The J gene is TRBJ2-7, the V gene TRBV15; 10 bases map to TRBD1. The TCR originated in an adult woman with Graves' disease, either hyperthyroidism or ophthalmopathy (not recorded which). The CDR3 sequence: CATSRARDRGNEQYF. The CDR3 coding sequence is TGTGCCACCAGCAGAGCCCGGGACAGGGGAAACGAGCAGTACTTC.